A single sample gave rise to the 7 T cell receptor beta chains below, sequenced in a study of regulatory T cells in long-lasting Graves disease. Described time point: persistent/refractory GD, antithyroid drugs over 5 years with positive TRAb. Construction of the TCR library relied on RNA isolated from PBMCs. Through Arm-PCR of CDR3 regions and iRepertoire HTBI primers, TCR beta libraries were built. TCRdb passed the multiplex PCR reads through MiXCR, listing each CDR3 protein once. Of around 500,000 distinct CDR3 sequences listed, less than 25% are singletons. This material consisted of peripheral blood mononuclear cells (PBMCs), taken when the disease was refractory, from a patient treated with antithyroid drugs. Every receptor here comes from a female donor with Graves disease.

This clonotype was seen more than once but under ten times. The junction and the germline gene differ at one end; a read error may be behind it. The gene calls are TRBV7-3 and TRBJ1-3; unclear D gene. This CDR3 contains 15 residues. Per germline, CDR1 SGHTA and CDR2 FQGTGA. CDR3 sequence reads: CASSTTRNSGDTIYF. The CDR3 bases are TGTGCCAGCAGCACCACCAGGAACTCTGGAGACACCATATATTTT. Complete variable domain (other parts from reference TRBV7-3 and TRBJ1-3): GAGVSQTPSNKVTEKGKYVELRCDPISGHTALYWYRQSLGQGPEFLIYFQGTGAADDSGLPNDRFFAVRPEGSVSTLKIQRTERGDSAVYLCASSTTRNSGDTIYFGEGSWLTVV.

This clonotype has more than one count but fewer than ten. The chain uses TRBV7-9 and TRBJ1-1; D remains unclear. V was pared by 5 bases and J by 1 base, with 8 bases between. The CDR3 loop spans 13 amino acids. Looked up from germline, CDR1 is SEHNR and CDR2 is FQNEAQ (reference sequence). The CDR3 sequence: CASSPSENTEAFF. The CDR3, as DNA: TGTGCCAGCAGCCCGTCCGAGAACACTGAAGCTTTCTTT.

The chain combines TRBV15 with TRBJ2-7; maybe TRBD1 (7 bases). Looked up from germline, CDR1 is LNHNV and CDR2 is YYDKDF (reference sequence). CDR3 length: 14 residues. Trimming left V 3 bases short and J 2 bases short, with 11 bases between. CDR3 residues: CATSRRDSAYEQYF. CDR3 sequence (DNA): TGTGCCACCAGCAGGCGGGACAGCGCCTACGAGCAGTACTTC.

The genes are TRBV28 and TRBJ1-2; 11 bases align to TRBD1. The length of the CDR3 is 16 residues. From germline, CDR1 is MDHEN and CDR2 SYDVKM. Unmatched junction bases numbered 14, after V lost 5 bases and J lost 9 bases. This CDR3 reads CASSLTGQGARVSYTF. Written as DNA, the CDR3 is TGTGCCAGCAGTCTGACCGGACAGGGGGCTCGAGTAAGCTACACCTTC.

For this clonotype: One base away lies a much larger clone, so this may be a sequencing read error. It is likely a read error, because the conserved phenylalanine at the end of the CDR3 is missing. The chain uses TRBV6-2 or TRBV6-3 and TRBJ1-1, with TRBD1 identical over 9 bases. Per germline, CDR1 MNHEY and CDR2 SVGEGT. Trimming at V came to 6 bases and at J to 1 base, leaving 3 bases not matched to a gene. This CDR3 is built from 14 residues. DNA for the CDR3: TGTGCCAGCAGGGGGACAGGGTGGAACACTGAAGCTTTCCTT. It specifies CASRGTGWNTEAFL.

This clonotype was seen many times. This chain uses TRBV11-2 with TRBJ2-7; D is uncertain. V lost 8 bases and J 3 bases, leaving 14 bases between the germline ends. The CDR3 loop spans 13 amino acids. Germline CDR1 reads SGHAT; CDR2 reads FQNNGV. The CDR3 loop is CASHGTNYYEQYF. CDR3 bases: TGTGCCAGCCACGGCACTAACTACTACGAGCAGTACTTC.

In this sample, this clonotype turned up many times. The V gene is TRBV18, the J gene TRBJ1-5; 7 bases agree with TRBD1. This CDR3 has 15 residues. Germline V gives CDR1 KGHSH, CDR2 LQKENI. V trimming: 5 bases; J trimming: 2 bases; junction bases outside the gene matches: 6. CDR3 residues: CASSSGQARNQPQHF. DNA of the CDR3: TGTGCCAGCTCATCCGGACAGGCGCGCAATCAGCCCCAGCATTTT.